This T cell receptor (beta chain) was profiled in a study of shared clonotypes between healthy human individuals. Study-level findings and limits: At large depth, rarefaction still showed sorted-subset sequencing to be incomplete.

As concerns this clone: Its antigen is as yet unknown.

Profiling relied on immunoSEQ multiplex PCR, and the TCRdb table lists in-frame clones only, not all of them. In the table there are around 2.5 million clones, approximately 93% of which are singletons. Between the trimmed V and J ends, which lost 3 bases and 0 bases, there was a span of 9 bases. Germline CDR1 reads GTSNPN; CDR2 reads SVGIG (reference sequence). This CDR3 is built from 14 residues. Sequenced sample: naive CD4+ T cells from PBMCs. As for subset: CD45RA+ positively selected. This sequence originates from a man younger than 30 in good health. Some clones in this sample may be carry-over from other donors' samples. The gene calls are TRBV30 and TRBJ2-1; D uncertain. The CDR3 coding sequence is TGTGCCTGGAGCGTTCAAAGCTCCTACAATGAGCAGTTCTTC. This codes for CAWSVQSSYNEQFF.